This TCR beta chain was recovered during a study of blood T cell repertoires in COVID-19. Looking at the study overall: Sites in the United States, Italy and Spain provided acute and convalescent COVID-19 samples. PBMCs, B-cell-depleted T cells, or T cells provided the cDNA or gDNA that made up the material.

This clone has a handful of counts. Per the authors' pipeline: Cell counts per sample came from amplifying reference gene primers. Sequencing was performed with immunoSEQ multiplex PCR; in TCRdb, only in-frame clones are kept and a portion is missing. V and J calls plus clone size are reproduced from that table; the DNA served to infer D and trimming. The sample yields approximately 200,000 clones, about 88% seen once. Trimming left V 1 base short and J 7 bases short, with 18 bases between. Germline V lookup: CDR1 SGHRS, CDR2 YFSETQ. The CDR3 runs to 16 residues. Sequenced input: peripheral blood. The TCR sequence derives from a woman between 25 and 40 years old with active or convalescent COVID-19. The V and J genes are TRBV5-1 and TRBJ2-1; perhaps TRBD2 as D (7 bases). The CDR3 nucleotides are TGCGCCAGCAGCTTGACCGGAGGGGGGGCGGGAAATGAGCAGTTCTTC. This codes for CASSLTGGGAGNEQFF.